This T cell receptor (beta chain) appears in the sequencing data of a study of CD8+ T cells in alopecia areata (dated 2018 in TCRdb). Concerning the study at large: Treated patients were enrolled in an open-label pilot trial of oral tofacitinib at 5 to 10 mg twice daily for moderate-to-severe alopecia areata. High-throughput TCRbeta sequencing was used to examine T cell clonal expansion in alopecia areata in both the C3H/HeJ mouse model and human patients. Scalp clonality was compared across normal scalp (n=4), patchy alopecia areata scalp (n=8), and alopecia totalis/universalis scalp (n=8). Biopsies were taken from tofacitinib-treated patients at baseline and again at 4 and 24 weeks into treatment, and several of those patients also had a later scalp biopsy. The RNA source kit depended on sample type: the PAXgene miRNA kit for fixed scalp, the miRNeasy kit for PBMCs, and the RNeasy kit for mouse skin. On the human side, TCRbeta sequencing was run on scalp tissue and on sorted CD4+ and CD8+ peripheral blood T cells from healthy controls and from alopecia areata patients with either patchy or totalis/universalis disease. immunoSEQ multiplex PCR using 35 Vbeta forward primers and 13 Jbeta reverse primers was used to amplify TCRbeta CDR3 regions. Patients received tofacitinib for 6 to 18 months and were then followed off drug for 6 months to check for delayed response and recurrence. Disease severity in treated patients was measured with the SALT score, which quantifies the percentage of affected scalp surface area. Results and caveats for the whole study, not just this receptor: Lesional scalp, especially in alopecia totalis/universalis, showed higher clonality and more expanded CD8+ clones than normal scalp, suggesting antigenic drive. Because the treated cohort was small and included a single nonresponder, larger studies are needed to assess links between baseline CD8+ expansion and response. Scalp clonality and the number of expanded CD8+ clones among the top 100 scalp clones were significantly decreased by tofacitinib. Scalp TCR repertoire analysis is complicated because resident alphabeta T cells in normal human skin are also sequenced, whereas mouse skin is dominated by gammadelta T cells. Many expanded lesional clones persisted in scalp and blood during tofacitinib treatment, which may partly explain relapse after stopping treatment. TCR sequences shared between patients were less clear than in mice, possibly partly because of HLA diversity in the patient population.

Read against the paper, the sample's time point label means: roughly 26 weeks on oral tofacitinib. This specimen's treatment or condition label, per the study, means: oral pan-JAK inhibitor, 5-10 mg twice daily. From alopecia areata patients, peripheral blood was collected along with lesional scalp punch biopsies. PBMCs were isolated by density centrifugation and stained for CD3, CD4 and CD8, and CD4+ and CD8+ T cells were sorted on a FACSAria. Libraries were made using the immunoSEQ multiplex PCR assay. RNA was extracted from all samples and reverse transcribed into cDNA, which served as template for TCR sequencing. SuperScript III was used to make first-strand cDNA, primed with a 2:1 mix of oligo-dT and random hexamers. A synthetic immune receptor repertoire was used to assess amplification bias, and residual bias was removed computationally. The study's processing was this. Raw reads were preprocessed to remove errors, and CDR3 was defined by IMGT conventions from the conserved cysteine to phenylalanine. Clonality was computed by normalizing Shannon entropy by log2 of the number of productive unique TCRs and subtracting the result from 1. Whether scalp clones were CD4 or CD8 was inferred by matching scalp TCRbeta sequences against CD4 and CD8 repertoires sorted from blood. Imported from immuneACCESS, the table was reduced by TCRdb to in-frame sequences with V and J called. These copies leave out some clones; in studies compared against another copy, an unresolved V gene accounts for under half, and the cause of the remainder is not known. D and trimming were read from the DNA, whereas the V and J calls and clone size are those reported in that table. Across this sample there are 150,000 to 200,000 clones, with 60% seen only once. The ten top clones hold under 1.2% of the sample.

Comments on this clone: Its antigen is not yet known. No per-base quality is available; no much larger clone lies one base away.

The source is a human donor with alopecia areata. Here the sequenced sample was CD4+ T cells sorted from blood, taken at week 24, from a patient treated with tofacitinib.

CDR3 protein: CASSLVAQGRYGYTF. The DNA sequence follows: TGCGCCAGCAGCTTGGTGGCACAGGGGCGCTATGGCTACACCTTC. This chain is built from TRBV5-1 and TRBJ1-2, with 7 central nucleotides matching TRBD1. CDR1 and CDR2 were assigned from the germline V gene as SGHRS and YFSETQ. Trimming takes 0 bases off V and 4 bases off J; junction bases not matched to a gene: 6. Its CDR3 holds 15 amino acids, cysteine through phenylalanine. The CDR3 DNA has 45 bases and is translated from base 1.